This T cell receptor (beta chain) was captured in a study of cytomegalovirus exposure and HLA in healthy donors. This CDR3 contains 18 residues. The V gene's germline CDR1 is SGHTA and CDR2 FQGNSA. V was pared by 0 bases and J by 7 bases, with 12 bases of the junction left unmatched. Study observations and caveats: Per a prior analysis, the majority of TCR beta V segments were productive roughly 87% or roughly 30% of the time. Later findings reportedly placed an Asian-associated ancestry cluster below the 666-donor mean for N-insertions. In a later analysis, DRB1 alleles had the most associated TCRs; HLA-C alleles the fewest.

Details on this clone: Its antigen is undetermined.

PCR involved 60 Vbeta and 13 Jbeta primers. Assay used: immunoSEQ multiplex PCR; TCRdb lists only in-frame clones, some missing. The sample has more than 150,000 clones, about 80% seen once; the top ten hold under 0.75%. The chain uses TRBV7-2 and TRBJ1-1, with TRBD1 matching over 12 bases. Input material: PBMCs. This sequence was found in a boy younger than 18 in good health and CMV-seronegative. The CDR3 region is CASSLAGQGASGGVEAFF. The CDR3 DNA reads TGTGCCAGCAGCTTAGCGGGACAGGGGGCAAGCGGGGGGGTTGAAGCTTTCTTT.